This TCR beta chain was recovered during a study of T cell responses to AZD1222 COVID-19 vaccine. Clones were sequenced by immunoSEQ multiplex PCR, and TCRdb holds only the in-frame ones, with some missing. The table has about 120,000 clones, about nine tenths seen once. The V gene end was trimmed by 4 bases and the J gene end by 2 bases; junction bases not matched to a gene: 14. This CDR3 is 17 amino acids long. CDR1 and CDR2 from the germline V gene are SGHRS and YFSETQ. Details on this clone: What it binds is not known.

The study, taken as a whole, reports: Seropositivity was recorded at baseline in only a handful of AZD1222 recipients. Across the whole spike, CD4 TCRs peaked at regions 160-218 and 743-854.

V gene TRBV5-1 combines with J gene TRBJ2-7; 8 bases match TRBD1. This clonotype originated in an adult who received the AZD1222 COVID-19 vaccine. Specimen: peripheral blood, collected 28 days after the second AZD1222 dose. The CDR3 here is CASSRTGNLGLAYEQYF. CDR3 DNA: TGCGCCAGCAGCCGGACAGGGAATTTGGGGCTAGCCTACGAGCAGTACTTC.